Listed below are T cell receptor beta chains from one sample, sequenced in a study of shared T cell receptors in the human thymus. Method: immunoSEQ multiplex PCR; TCRdb's copy keeps in-frame clones and lacks some. The sample has under 700,000 clones; 70% to 80% are singletons. These data were also reused for a study on human thymus T cells.

The sample taken for sequencing was thymocytes. These receptors all come from a boy under three years old with a congenital heart defect. Both conserved end residues are part of each CDR3. D genes are given only for firm matches. Not all rows give a size; the values are once, few, many and, for expanded clones, a class.

j_call,v_call,clone_size,d_call,cdr3_aa,cdr3_nt
TRBJ1-4,TRBV4-2,few,TRBD1,CASSQGTGGRNEKLFF,TGTGCCAGCAGCCAAGGTACAGGGGGTCGGAATGAAAAACTGTTTTTT
TRBJ1-1,TRBV11-3,NA,TRBD1,CASSPDPGQTNTEAFF,TGTGCCAGCAGCCCCGATCCGGGACAGACGAACACTGAAGCTTTCTTT
TRBJ2-3,TRBV11-1,NA,TRBD1,CASSLVDREDTQYF,TGTGCCAGCAGCTTAGTGGACAGGGAGGATACGCAGTATTTT
TRBJ2-7,TRBV5-1,NA,TRBD1,CASSLAVQGAYEQYF,TGCGCCAGCAGCTTGGCTGTACAGGGGGCATACGAGCAGTACTTC
TRBJ2-5,TRBV27,NA,NA,CASRRARETQYF,TGTGCCAGCCGGCGGGCGCGAGAGACCCAGTACTTC
TRBJ2-1,TRBV4-2,NA,TRBD2,CASSQDDLAGSFIHNEQFF,TGTGCCAGCAGCCAAGATGACCTAGCGGGAAGTTTTATCCACAATGAGCAGTTCTTC
TRBJ2-1,TRBV4-1,NA,TRBD2,CASSQEVAGGNNEQFF,TGCGCCAGCAGCCAAGAAGTCGCGGGAGGGAACAATGAGCAGTTCTTC
TRBJ2-5,TRBV30,NA,TRBD2,CAWSVVGLAGIFQETQYF,TGTGCCTGGAGTGTTGTGGGACTAGCGGGAATTTTCCAAGAGACCCAGTACTTC
TRBJ2-1,TRBV29-1,NA,TRBD2,CSVEQAGGRYEQFF,TGCAGCGTTGAACAGGCGGGAGGGCGGTATGAGCAGTTCTTC
TRBJ1-5,TRBV10-3,few,NA,CAISPEGLISNQPQHF,TGTGCCATCTCCCCAGAGGGACTCATTAGCAATCAGCCCCAGCATTTT
TRBJ2-5,TRBV11-2,NA,NA,CASSLDLLRQKQETQYF,TGTGCCAGCAGCTTAGACTTGCTCCGACAGAAACAAGAGACCCAGTACTTC
TRBJ1-1,TRBV11-2,NA,NA,CASSSKGRVSMNTEAFF,TGTGCCAGCAGCTCCAAGGGGAGGGTTTCCATGAACACTGAAGCTTTCTTT
TRBJ1-2,TRBV6-5,NA,TRBD1,CASSSARDRGSIGYTF,TGTGCCAGCAGTTCCGCCCGGGACAGGGGGTCGATTGGCTACACCTTC
TRBJ2-3,TRBV27,few,NA,CASSSLPSTDTQYF,TGTGCCAGCAGTTCACTGCCAAGCACAGATACGCAGTATTTT
TRBJ1-3,TRBV5-1,NA,TRBD1,CASSAGQEPSGNTIYF,TGCGCCAGCAGCGCCGGACAGGAACCCTCTGGAAACACCATATATTTT
TRBJ1-3,TRBV5-1,few,NA,CASSLGRGDTIYF,TGCGCCAGCAGCTTGGGTAGGGGTGACACCATATATTTT
TRBJ1-1,TRBV27,NA,TRBD1,CASSLGQGTRNTEAFF,TGTGCCAGCAGCCTTGGACAGGGGACCCGCAACACTGAAGCTTTCTTT
TRBJ2-7,TRBV6-5,NA,TRBD1,CASRADRLVSYEQYF,TGTGCCAGCAGGGCGGACAGGCTTGTAAGCTACGAGCAGTACTTC
TRBJ2-2,TRBV27,NA,NA,CASSRHLYTGELFF,TGTGCCAGCAGCCGACATTTATACACCGGGGAGCTGTTTTTT
TRBJ2-1,TRBV27,NA,TRBD2,CASSAGTSGDNEQFF,TGTGCCAGCTCAGCCGGGACTAGCGGTGACAATGAGCAGTTCTTC
TRBJ1-4,TRBV28,NA,TRBD1,CASSCQGASPTNEKLFF,TGTGCCAGCAGCTGTCAGGGGGCCTCCCCAACTAATGAAAAACTGTTTTTT
TRBJ2-7,TRBV20-1,NA,NA,CSAQNYEQYF,TGCAGTGCCCAGAACTACGAGCAGTACTTC
TRBJ2-2,TRBV28,NA,NA,CASSFITGSTGELFF,TGTGCCAGCAGTTTTATTACAGGCTCCACCGGGGAGCTGTTTTTT
TRBJ2-3,TRBV4-2,NA,NA,CASSQGTVGLTDTQYF,TGTGCCAGCAGCCAAGGTACGGTAGGACTCACAGATACGCAGTATTTT
TRBJ1-2,TRBV2,NA,NA,CASRRATGADNYGYTF,TGTGCCAGCAGGCGGGCGACAGGAGCAGATAACTATGGCTACACCTTC
TRBJ2-3,TRBV19,NA,NA,CASSIVRSAEVADTQYF,TGTGCCAGTAGTATCGTAAGAAGCGCCGAAGTCGCAGATACGCAGTATTTT
TRBJ2-7,TRBV7-9,NA,NA,CASSLVTGDHEQYF,TGTGCCAGCAGCTTAGTTACGGGAGACCACGAGCAGTACTTC
TRBJ2-7,TRBV14,NA,TRBD2,CASRPTSCHEQYF,TGTGCCAGCAGGCCGACTAGCTGTCACGAGCAGTACTTC
TRBJ2-7,TRBV19,NA,NA,CASGQRISYEQYF,TGTGCCAGCGGACAGAGGATTTCCTACGAGCAGTACTTC
TRBJ1-1,TRBV6-5,NA,NA,CASSHRQLPNTEAFF,TGTGCCAGCAGCCACCGACAGTTACCGAACACTGAAGCTTTCTTT
TRBJ2-7,TRBV28,NA,TRBD2,CASRGLAGGSEQYF,TGTGCCAGCAGGGGACTAGCGGGAGGCTCCGAGCAGTACTTC
TRBJ2-7,TRBV2,NA,TRBD2,CASSEPGLAAYEQYF,TGTGCCAGCAGTGAACCCGGACTAGCGGCCTACGAGCAGTACTTC
TRBJ2-7,TRBV6-6,NA,TRBD1,CAPPGQGCGQYF,TGTGCTCCGCCGGGACAGGGGTGTGGGCAGTACTTC
TRBJ2-7,TRBV11-2,NA,TRBD1,CASSPGQGAEGF,TGTGCCAGCAGCCCGGGACAGGGGGCGGAAGGATTC
TRBJ2-1,TRBV7-9,NA,TRBD2,CASSLAGRAYNEQFF,TGTGCCAGCAGCTTAGCCGGGAGGGCCTACAATGAGCAGTTCTTC
TRBJ2-1,TRBV25-1,NA,TRBD2,CASRGTSGYNEQFF,TGTGCCAGCAGGGGGACTAGCGGCTACAATGAGCAGTTCTTC
TRBJ2-5,TRBV14,NA,TRBD1,CASSSAPGQGETQYF,TGTGCCAGCAGCTCCGCCCCGGGACAGGGTGAGACCCAGTACTTC
TRBJ2-7,TRBV7-9,NA,TRBD1,CASSFAGTGLYEQYF,TGTGCCAGCAGCTTCGCCGGGACAGGATTATACGAGCAGTACTTC
TRBJ2-7,TRBV4-2,NA,TRBD2,CASSQEVASGAEQYF,TGTGCCAGCAGCCAAGAGGTGGCTAGCGGAGCCGAGCAGTACTTC
TRBJ2-7,TRBV11-2,NA,TRBD2,CASSLDSGRESYEQYF,TGTGCCAGCAGCTTAGATAGCGGGAGGGAGTCCTACGAGCAGTACTTC
TRBJ2-1,TRBV4-2,NA,NA,CASSQERGIYNEQFF,TGTGCCAGCAGCCAAGAGCGGGGTATTTACAATGAGCAGTTCTTC
TRBJ2-7,TRBV27,NA,NA,CASLDIPSYEQYF,TGTGCCAGCCTGGACATTCCCTCCTACGAGCAGTACTTC
TRBJ2-6,TRBV5-6,NA,TRBD2,CASSRLASRSGANVLTF,TGTGCCAGCAGCCGACTAGCGTCCCGCTCTGGGGCCAACGTCCTGACTTTC
TRBJ2-3,TRBV4-1,NA,NA,CASSPAAEFTDTQYF,TGCGCCAGCAGCCCGGCGGCTGAATTCACAGATACGCAGTATTTT
TRBJ2-1,TRBV5-6,few,TRBD2,CASSLERGRGNEQFF,TGTGCCAGCAGCTTGGAGCGGGGCCGCGGCAATGAGCAGTTCTTC
TRBJ2-1,TRBV29-1,NA,NA,CSVVGRGYNEQFF,TGCAGCGTTGTCGGGAGAGGGTACAATGAGCAGTTCTTC
TRBJ1-2,TRBV14,NA,TRBD1,CASSLPGTGLYGYTF,TGTGCCAGCAGCCTTCCCGGGACAGGCCTCTATGGCTACACCTTC
TRBJ2-1,TRBV19,NA,NA,CASSGSYNEQFF,TGTGCCAGTAGCGGGAGCTACAATGAGCAGTTCTTC
TRBJ2-3,TRBV4-3,NA,NA,CASSQDRIRTDTQYF,TGCGCCAGCAGCCAAGACAGGATTCGCACAGATACGCAGTATTTT
TRBJ2-1,TRBV28,few,TRBD2,CASSFPFSGRVYNEQFF,TGTGCCAGCAGTTTCCCCTTTAGCGGGAGAGTCTACAATGAGCAGTTCTTC
TRBJ2-5,TRBV11-2,NA,TRBD2,CASSLGNETSGSRKTQYF,TGTGCCAGCAGCTTAGGGAATGAGACTAGCGGGAGTAGGAAGACCCAGTACTTC
TRBJ2-1,TRBV13,NA,NA,CASSLVGWRASYNEQFF,TGTGCCAGCAGCTTAGTTGGGTGGCGGGCCTCCTACAATGAGCAGTTCTTC
TRBJ1-2,TRBV2,NA,TRBD1,CASRGDRGHFLYGYTF,TGTGCCAGCAGGGGGGACAGGGGCCATTTCCTCTATGGCTACACCTTC
TRBJ2-3,TRBV27,NA,NA,CASSLSPDPYTDTQYF,TGTGCCAGCAGTTTGTCCCCAGATCCATACACAGATACGCAGTATTTT
TRBJ2-3,TRBV4-2,few,TRBD1,CASSHHRGVEGTQYF,TGTGCCAGCAGCCATCACAGGGGGGTGGAGGGTACGCAGTATTTT
TRBJ1-5,TRBV21-1,NA,NA,CASSRDNQPQHF,TGTGCCAGCAGCCGAGACAATCAGCCCCAGCATTTT
TRBJ2-1,TRBV4-2,NA,TRBD1,CASSDREYNEQFF,TGTGCCAGCAGCGACAGGGAGTACAATGAGCAGTTCTTC